This TCR beta chain was identified during a study of blood T cell repertoires in COVID-19. Study context: Samples came from the United States, Italy and Spain, spanning acute and convalescent COVID-19. T cells, B-cell-depleted T cells, or PBMCs provided the cDNA or gDNA that served as material.

Per the original data handling: Amplification of reference gene primers provided the estimated nucleated cell counts. Measured with immunoSEQ multiplex PCR; TCRdb has only the in-frame clones, and not every one. The DNA gave D and trimming, while V, J and clone size come from that table. The table includes about 240,000 clones, roughly 85% detected once. V lost 6 bases and J lost 0, with 15 bases in between. Germline V gene lookup returns CDR1 MNHEY and CDR2 SVGAGI. The CDR3 totals 15 residues. This chain joins TRBV6-5 and TRBJ2-7; possibly TRBD2 for D (5 bases). The receptor comes from a young woman with acute or convalescent COVID-19. The material sequenced was peripheral blood. This chain's CDR3 is CASSSSGLGSYEQYF. DNA for the CDR3: TGTGCCAGCAGCTCCAGCGGTCTTGGCTCCTACGAGCAGTACTTC.